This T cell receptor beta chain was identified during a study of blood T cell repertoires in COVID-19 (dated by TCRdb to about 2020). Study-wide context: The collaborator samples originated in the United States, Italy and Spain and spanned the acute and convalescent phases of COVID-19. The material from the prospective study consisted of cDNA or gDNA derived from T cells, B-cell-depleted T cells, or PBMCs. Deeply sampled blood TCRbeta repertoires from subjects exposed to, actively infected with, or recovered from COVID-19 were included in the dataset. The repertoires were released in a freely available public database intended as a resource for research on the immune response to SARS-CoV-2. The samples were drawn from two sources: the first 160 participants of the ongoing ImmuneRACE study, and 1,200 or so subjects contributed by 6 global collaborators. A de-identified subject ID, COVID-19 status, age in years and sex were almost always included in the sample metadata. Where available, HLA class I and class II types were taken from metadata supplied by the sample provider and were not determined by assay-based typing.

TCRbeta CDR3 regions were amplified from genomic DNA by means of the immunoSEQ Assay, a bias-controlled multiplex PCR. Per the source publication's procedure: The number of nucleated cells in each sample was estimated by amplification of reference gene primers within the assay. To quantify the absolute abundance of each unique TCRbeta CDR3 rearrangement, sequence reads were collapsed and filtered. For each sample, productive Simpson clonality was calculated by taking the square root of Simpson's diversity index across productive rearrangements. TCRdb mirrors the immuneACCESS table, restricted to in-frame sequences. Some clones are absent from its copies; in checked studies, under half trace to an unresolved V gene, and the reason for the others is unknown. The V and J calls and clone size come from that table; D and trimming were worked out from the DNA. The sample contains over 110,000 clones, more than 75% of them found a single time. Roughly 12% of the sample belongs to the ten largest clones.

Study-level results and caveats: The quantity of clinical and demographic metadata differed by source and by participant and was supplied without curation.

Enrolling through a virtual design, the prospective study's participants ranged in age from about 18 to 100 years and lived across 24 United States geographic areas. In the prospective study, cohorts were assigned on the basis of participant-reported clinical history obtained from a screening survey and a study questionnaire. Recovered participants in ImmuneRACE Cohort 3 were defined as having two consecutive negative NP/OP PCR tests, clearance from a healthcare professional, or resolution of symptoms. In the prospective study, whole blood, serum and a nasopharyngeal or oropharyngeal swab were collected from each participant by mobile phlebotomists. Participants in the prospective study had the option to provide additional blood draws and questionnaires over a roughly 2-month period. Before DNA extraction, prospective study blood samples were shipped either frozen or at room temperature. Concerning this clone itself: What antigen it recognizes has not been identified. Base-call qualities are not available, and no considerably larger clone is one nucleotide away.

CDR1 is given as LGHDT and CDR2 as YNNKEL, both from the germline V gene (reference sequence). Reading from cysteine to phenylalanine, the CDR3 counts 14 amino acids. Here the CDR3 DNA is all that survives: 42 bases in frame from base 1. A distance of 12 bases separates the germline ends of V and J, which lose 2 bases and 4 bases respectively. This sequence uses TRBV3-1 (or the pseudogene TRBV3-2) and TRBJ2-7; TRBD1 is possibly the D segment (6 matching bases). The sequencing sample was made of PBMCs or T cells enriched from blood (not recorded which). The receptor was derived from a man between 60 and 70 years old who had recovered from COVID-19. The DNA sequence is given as TGTGCCAGCAGCCAATCTAACAGGGATTACGAGCAGTACTTC. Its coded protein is CASSQSNRDYEQYF.